These 20 T cell receptor beta chains originate from one sample sequenced in a study of cytomegalovirus exposure and HLA in healthy donors. PCR employed 60 Vbeta and 13 Jbeta primers. Assay used: immunoSEQ multiplex PCR; TCRdb lists only in-frame clones, some missing. The sample lists 110,000 to 150,000 clones, about 75% occurring once. Material for sequencing was PBMCs. Receptor source: a woman in her 30s in good health and CMV-seronegative.

The rearrangement uses TRBV19 and TRBJ2-2, with 9 bases matching TRBD1. The CDR3 sequence is 15 residues long. The V segment lost 5 bases and the J segment 3 bases; nucleotides outside the gene matches: 4. The V gene's germline CDR1 is LNHDA and CDR2 SQIVND (reference sequence). The CDR3 protein is CASSPGTGYTGELFF. CDR3 sequence (DNA): TGTGCCAGTAGTCCAGGGACAGGGTACACCGGGGAGCTGTTTTTT. Using reference TRBV19 and TRBJ2-2 for the parts outside the CDR3, the full variable domain is DGGITQSPKYLFRKEGQNVTLSCEQNLNHDAMYWYRQDPGQGLRLIYYSQIVNDFQKGDIAEGYSVSREKKESFPLTVTSAQKNPTAFYLCASSPGTGYTGELFFGEGSRLTVL.

This clone has more than one count but fewer than ten. The CDR3: CAWSVHTGINQPQHF. CDR3 nucleotides: TGTGCCTGGAGTGTACACACAGGTATCAATCAGCCCCAGCATTTT. The chain is built from TRBV30 and TRBJ1-5, with D possibly TRBD1 on 5 matching bases. Between the trimmed V and J ends, which lost 0 bases and 3 bases, there was a span of 12 bases. The V gene's germline CDR1 is GTSNPN and CDR2 SVGIG (reference sequence). The CDR3 is 15 amino acids.

This rearrangement joins TRBV19 to TRBJ2-2; D uncertain. Germline assignment: CDR1 LNHDA and CDR2 SQIVND (reference sequence). Between the trimmed V and J ends, which lost 1 base and 2 bases, there was a span of 2 bases. The CDR3 totals 13 residues. CDR3 sequence (DNA): TGTGCCAGTAGTATAGTAAACACCGGGGAGCTGTTTTTT. This sequence encodes CASSIVNTGELFF.

V and J are TRBV7-9 and TRBJ2-5; TRBD1 matches at 7 bases. The CDR3 is made up of 14 amino acids. V dropped 5 bases and J dropped 3; count of bases not matched to a gene: 6. Per germline, CDR1 SEHNR and CDR2 FQNEAQ (reference sequence). CDR3 nucleotide sequence: TGTGCCAGCAGCCCACAGGGGTCCGAAGAGACCCAGTACTTC. Its protein product is CASSPQGSEETQYF.

This clone has just a few counts. V usage is TRBV11-2 and J usage is TRBJ1-2; 7 nucleotides match TRBD1. The germline gives CDR1 SGHAT, CDR2 FQNNGV. This CDR3 has 14 residues. V dropped 5 bases and J dropped 2; count of bases not matched to a gene: 5. In DNA, the CDR3 is TGTGCCAGCAGCGGAATACAGGGGAACTATGGCTACACCTTC. It codes for CASSGIQGNYGYTF.

This sequence joins TRBV19 and TRBJ1-5; 9 nucleotides line up with TRBD1. CDR3 length: 15 residues. Germline CDR1 LNHDA, CDR2 SQIVND (reference sequence). V was clipped by 6 bases and J by 4 bases; unmatched bases: 7. The DNA of the CDR3 is TGTGCCAGTAGGCCAAGGACAGGGGTAAATCAGCCCCAGCATTTT. It yields the protein CASRPRTGVNQPQHF.

V and J are TRBV29-1 and TRBJ2-7, with 10 nucleotides matching TRBD2. Germline CDR1 SQVTM, CDR2 ANQGSEA. V shed 4 bases, J shed 7 bases, and the junction held 7 bases outside the gene matches. CDR3 length equals 13 residues. Here the CDR3 DNA reads TGCAGCGTTGTAGGACTAGCGGAGACTGAGCAGTACTTC. Amino acid sequence: CSVVGLAETEQYF.

This chain joins TRBV5-1 and TRBJ2-7, with TRBD2 matching over 11 bases. Germline V CDR1 and CDR2: SGHRS, YFSETQ. This CDR3 spans 15 amino acids. V gave up 3 bases and J gave up 3 bases; unmatched junction bases: 5. CDR3 residues: CASSWSTSGNYEQYF. The CDR3 DNA reads as TGCGCCAGCAGCTGGTCGACTAGCGGGAACTACGAGCAGTACTTC.

The rearrangement links TRBV7-6 to TRBJ2-2, with TRBD1 as a possible D gene (6 bases). V lost 3 bases and J lost 2, with 19 bases in between. The CDR3 consists of 18 residues. Germline V CDR1 and CDR2: SGHVS, FNYEAQ. CDR3 coding DNA: TGTGCCAGCAGCTTGGTAGATCGGGACAACCTTAACACCGGGGAGCTGTTTTTT. It is translated as CASSLVDRDNLNTGELFF.

Only one count was recorded for this clone. The chain links TRBV7-3 to TRBJ2-1; a possible D gene is TRBD2 (6 bases). The germline CDR1 and CDR2 sequences are SGHTA and FQGTGA. V was pared by 5 bases and J by 10 bases, with 12 bases between. CDR3 size: 12 residues. The CDR3 here is CASSPGGEEQFF. The CDR3 DNA is TGTGCCAGCAGCCCAGGAGGGGAGGAGCAGTTCTTC.

This chain connects TRBV4-2 to TRBJ2-1; D is possibly TRBD2 (5 bases). V was trimmed by 8 bases and J by 9 bases, leaving 11 bases between them. The CDR3 runs to 11 residues. CDR1 LGHNA and CDR2 YNFKEQ come from the germline V gene. CDR3 region: CASCRGSEQFF. The CDR3 DNA follows: TGTGCCAGCTGTCGGGGAAGTGAGCAGTTCTTC.

The chain has TRBV5-1 and TRBJ1-2; D ambiguous. CDR1 is SGHRS, CDR2 YFSETQ, per germline. Trimming removed 0 bases from V and 3 bases from J, with 6 bases in between. The CDR3 has 13 residues. CDR3 protein: CASSLVPDYGYTF. The DNA of the CDR3 is TGCGCCAGCAGCTTGGTCCCCGACTATGGCTACACCTTC.

The chain couples TRBV11-2 to TRBJ2-1; 14 bases line up with TRBD2. Germline V gives CDR1 SGHAT, CDR2 FQNNGV. J was trimmed by 7 bases and V by 8 bases; bases with no gene match: 7. The CDR3 runs to 15 residues. In DNA, the CDR3 is TGTGCCAGCCGTCCCGGGACTAGCGGGGGTAATGAGCAGTTCTTC. Translation: CASRPGTSGGNEQFF. Combining the CDR3 with reference TRBV11-2 and TRBJ2-1 gives the whole variable domain EAGVAQSPRYKIIEKRQSVAFWCNPISGHATLYWYQQILGQGPKLLIQFQNNGVVDDSQLPKDRFSAERLKGVDSTLKIQPAKLEDSAVYLCASRPGTSGGNEQFFGPGTRLTVL.

This clone was observed a few times. CDR3 nucleotides: TGTGCCAGCAGCATCTGGACTAGCGGGGGGGCCAATGAGCAGTTCTTC. Translation: CASSIWTSGGANEQFF. The chain is built from TRBV7-2 and TRBJ2-1; 15 bases agree with TRBD2. Per germline, CDR1 SGHTA and CDR2 FQGNSA. J lost 6 bases, V lost 5 bases, and 5 bases had no gene match. The CDR3 spans 16 residues.

The gene calls are TRBV4-1 and TRBJ2-1, with TRBD2 as a possible D gene (6 bases). CDR3 length equals 13 residues. The V gene lost 0 bases and the J gene lost 6 bases, with 6 bases spanning the gap. Germline V gene lookup returns CDR1 MGHRA and CDR2 YSYEKL. CDR3 residues: CASSQEGLNEQFF. The CDR3 DNA reads TGCGCCAGCAGCCAAGAGGGACTCAATGAGCAGTTCTTC.

CDR3 sequence reads: CASSLGLGGTPNEQYF. In DNA, the CDR3 is TGTGCCAGCAGCTTAGGGCTAGGGGGTACTCCTAACGAGCAGTACTTC. The rearrangement joins TRBV7-8 to TRBJ2-7; a possible D gene is TRBD1 (6 bases). Germline V gives CDR1 SGHVS, CDR2 FQNEAQ. V was clipped by 1 base and J by 5 bases, with 18 bases between them. This CDR3 comprises 16 residues. The full variable domain, completed using reference TRBV7-8 and TRBJ2-7, is GAGVSQSPRYKVAKRGQDVALRCDPISGHVSLFWYQQALGQGPEFLTYFQNEAQLDKSGLPSDRFFAERPEGSVSTLKIQRTQQEDSAVYLCASSLGLGGTPNEQYFGPGTRLTVT.

This clone occurred a few times. The V and J genes are TRBV7-3 and TRBJ2-2; the D gene is possibly TRBD2 (5 bases). The CDR3 extends over 14 amino acids. Germline CDR1 SGHTA, CDR2 FQGTGA. V lost 4 bases, J lost 5 bases, and 11 bases lay in between. The CDR3 loop is CASSSIGGTGELFF. CDR3 DNA: TGTGCCAGCAGCTCCATTGGCGGGACCGGGGAGCTGTTTTTT.

Note on this clone: Other DNA sequences in this specimen translate into the identical CDR3. V gene TRBV28 combines with J gene TRBJ1-1, with 8 bases matching TRBD1. The CDR3 loop spans 14 amino acids. V was pared by 8 bases and J by 4 bases, with 9 bases of the junction left unmatched. Germline CDR1 reads MDHEN; CDR2 reads SYDVKM. CDR3 residues: CASSQGARGTEAFF. The CDR3 DNA reads as TGTGCCAGCTCTCAGGGGGCGCGAGGCACTGAAGCTTTCTTT.

This clone was seen only once. The CDR3 DNA reads TGTGCCAGCAGCTTAGACAGGGCGAACGAGCAGTACTTC. This translates into CASSLDRANEQYF. The rearrangement links TRBV11-3 to TRBJ2-7, with a weak D call TRBD1 (5 bases). V gave up 0 bases and J gave up 5 bases, with 8 bases separating them. The CDR3 sequence is 13 residues long. In germline, CDR1 is SGHNT, CDR2 YENEEA.

The chain combines TRBV2 with TRBJ2-5; TRBD2 is a possible D gene (5 bases). CDR1 SNHLY and CDR2 FYNNEI come from the germline V gene. Trimming removed 2 bases from V and 7 bases from J, with 5 bases in between. The CDR3 length is 11 residues. CDR3 nucleotides: TGTGCCAGCAGTGAACGGGGGACCCAGTACTTC. Amino acid sequence: CASSERGTQYF. The entire variable domain, with the rest obtained from reference TRBV2 and TRBJ2-5, is as follows: EPEVTQTPSHQVTQMGQEVILRCVPISNHLYFYWYRQILGQKVEFLVSFYNNEISEKSEIFDDQFSVERPDGSNFTLKIRSTKLEDSAMYFCASSERGTQYFGPGTRLLVL.